Included here is one T cell receptor (beta chain) sequence, with context. The antigen is undetermined. Libraries were prepared by immunoSEQ multiplex PCR; TCRdb keeps only in-frame clonotypes and omits some of them. The data show approximately 110,000 clones, around 94% seen once. This entry comes from a study of cytomegalovirus exposure and HLA in healthy donors. Donors were drawn from the approximately 130-subject validation cohort, separate from the roughly 670-subject first cohort. V was trimmed by 2 bases and J by 0 bases, leaving 14 bases between them. The V gene's germline CDR1 is PRHDT and CDR2 FYEKMQ (reference sequence). This CDR3 comprises 17 residues. Points from the study as a whole: First-cohort TCR clusters were later found to tend to co-occur in the approximately 120 validation repertoires. For cytomegalovirus status, the classifier reportedly gave diagnoses with high specificity and sensitivity.

Sequencing was performed on PBMCs. The clonotype comes from a woman younger than 30 in good health and CMV-seronegative. The J gene is TRBJ1-3, the V gene TRBV13; D gene ambiguous. CDR3 nucleotides: TGTGCCAGCAGCTTAAGGTCTAGTGGCTTCTCTGGAAACACCATATATTTT. As protein: CASSLRSSGFSGNTIYF.